These 5 T cell receptor beta chains were sequenced from one sample in a study of T-cell memory formation after mild COVID-19. TCRdb re-called the 5' RACE reads with MiXCR, one entry per CDR3 protein. The sample records around 80,000 distinct CDR3 sequences, roughly 13% being singletons. The sequencing input was PBMCs or a T cell subset sorted from them (not recorded which). The receptors come from an adult woman who had mild COVID-19 (a few samples of this study predate the infection). Cell type and time point are not known.

Only a few counts were recorded for this clonotype. The chain recombines TRBV6-6 with TRBJ1-2; no clear D gene. CDR3 size: 14 residues. The germline gives CDR1 MNHNY, CDR2 SVGAGI (reference sequence). The V gene lost 0 bases and the J gene lost 4 bases, with 9 bases spanning the gap. CDR3 nucleotide sequence: TGTGCCAGCAGTTACTCGGAGGACCCCTATGGCTACACCTTC. It encodes CASSYSEDPYGYTF.

The chain uses TRBV29-1 and TRBJ2-1; no clear D gene. The CDR3 is 15 amino acids. Per germline, CDR1 SQVTM and CDR2 ANQGSEA. Trimming left V 3 bases short and J 6 bases short, with 18 bases between. The DNA of the CDR3 is TGCAGCGTTGATTCGCGCACCCTCACGTCCAATGAGCAGTTCTTC. Translated, it gives CSVDSRTLTSNEQFF.

This clonotype was picked up many times. CDR3 bases: TGTGCCAGCAGTTCGGATCCCTCCTACAATGAGCAGTTCTTC. It is translated as CASSSDPSYNEQFF. This chain joins TRBV6-2 or TRBV6-3 and TRBJ2-1; D unresolved. The CDR3 runs to 14 residues. Per the germline V gene, CDR1 is MNHEY and CDR2 is SVGEGT. The V end was cut by 4 bases, the J end by 0 bases, with 7 bases between.

In DNA form, the CDR3 reads TGTGCCAGCAGCCAAGACACAGGGGGCCTTCAAGAGACCCAGTACTTC. Its translation: CASSQDTGGLQETQYF. V usage is TRBV6-5 and J usage is TRBJ2-5; 9 nucleotides agree with TRBD1. J gave up 2 bases and V 6 bases, and 10 bases lay outside the gene matches. The CDR3 runs 16 residues. Germline V CDR1 and CDR2: MNHEY, SVGAGI.

V usage is TRBV20-1 and J usage is TRBJ2-1, with D possibly called TRBD1 or TRBD2 (5 bases each). V was clipped by 0 bases and J by 4 bases, with 7 bases between them. This CDR3 region has 13 residues. Germline-derived CDR1 and CDR2 are DFQATT and SNEGSKA (reference sequence). In DNA form, the CDR3 reads TGCAGTGCTAGAGATGGGGGTTACAATGAGCAGTTCTTC. Its translation is CSARDGGYNEQFF.